This T cell receptor beta chain was documented in a study of blood T cell repertoires in COVID-19. Study in general: The United States, Italy and Spain supplied acute and convalescent COVID-19 samples.

Authors' methods: Counts of nucleated cells, estimated from reference gene primer amplification, were obtained. The data were produced by immunoSEQ multiplex PCR, yet TCRdb's version contains in-frame clones alone and is incomplete. V and J calls and clone size are given by that table; D and trimming were obtained from the DNA. Of 50,000 to 60,000 clones in the sample, roughly 91% were seen once. Trimming shortened V by 2 bases and J by 3 bases, and 7 bases separated the two germline ends. CDR3 size: 13 residues. Germline CDR1 is MNHNS and CDR2 is SASEGT. The rearrangement joins TRBV6-1 to TRBJ1-2; D call uncertain. The sequence came from a human donor in a cohort sampled during active COVID-19. Material for sequencing was peripheral blood. CDR3 coding DNA: TGTGCCAGCAGTGAACCAGGTTACTATGGCTACACCTTC. Protein: CASSEPGYYGYTF.